This T cell receptor beta chain was documented in a study of T-cell reconstitution after alpha-beta-depleted transplantation in children. Study-wide points: At one year after transplant, newly produced T cells mostly accounted for T-cell counts and diversity. Several hundred expanded graft clones reportedly were the source of alpha-beta T cells about two months after transplant. Some patients owed their high day-60 TCRbeta diversity to surviving recipient T cells and thymic progenitors.

A library of TCRbeta sequences, prepared with unique molecular identifiers, was generated. TCRdb independently ran MiXCR on the PCR reads; one entry per CDR3 protein. The data contain some 440,000 distinct CDR3 sequences, 15% to 20% of them singletons. About this clonotype itself: The antigen remains unidentified.

The CDR3 loop spans 13 amino acids. V was clipped by 5 bases and J by 4 bases, with 11 bases between them. The J gene is TRBJ2-5, the V gene TRBV12-3 or TRBV12-4; D gene uncertain. The sequenced sample was PBMCs, mostly from graft donor cells, obtained 360 days after TCRalphabeta/CD19-depleted stem cell transplant. The receptor comes from a boy under two years old who had a stem cell transplant for Wiskott-Aldrich syndrome, so the T cells may come from the graft donor. The CDR3 loop reads CASSRASGETQYF. In DNA form, the CDR3 reads TGTGCCAGCAGTCGGGCCTCGGGAGAGACCCAGTACTTC.